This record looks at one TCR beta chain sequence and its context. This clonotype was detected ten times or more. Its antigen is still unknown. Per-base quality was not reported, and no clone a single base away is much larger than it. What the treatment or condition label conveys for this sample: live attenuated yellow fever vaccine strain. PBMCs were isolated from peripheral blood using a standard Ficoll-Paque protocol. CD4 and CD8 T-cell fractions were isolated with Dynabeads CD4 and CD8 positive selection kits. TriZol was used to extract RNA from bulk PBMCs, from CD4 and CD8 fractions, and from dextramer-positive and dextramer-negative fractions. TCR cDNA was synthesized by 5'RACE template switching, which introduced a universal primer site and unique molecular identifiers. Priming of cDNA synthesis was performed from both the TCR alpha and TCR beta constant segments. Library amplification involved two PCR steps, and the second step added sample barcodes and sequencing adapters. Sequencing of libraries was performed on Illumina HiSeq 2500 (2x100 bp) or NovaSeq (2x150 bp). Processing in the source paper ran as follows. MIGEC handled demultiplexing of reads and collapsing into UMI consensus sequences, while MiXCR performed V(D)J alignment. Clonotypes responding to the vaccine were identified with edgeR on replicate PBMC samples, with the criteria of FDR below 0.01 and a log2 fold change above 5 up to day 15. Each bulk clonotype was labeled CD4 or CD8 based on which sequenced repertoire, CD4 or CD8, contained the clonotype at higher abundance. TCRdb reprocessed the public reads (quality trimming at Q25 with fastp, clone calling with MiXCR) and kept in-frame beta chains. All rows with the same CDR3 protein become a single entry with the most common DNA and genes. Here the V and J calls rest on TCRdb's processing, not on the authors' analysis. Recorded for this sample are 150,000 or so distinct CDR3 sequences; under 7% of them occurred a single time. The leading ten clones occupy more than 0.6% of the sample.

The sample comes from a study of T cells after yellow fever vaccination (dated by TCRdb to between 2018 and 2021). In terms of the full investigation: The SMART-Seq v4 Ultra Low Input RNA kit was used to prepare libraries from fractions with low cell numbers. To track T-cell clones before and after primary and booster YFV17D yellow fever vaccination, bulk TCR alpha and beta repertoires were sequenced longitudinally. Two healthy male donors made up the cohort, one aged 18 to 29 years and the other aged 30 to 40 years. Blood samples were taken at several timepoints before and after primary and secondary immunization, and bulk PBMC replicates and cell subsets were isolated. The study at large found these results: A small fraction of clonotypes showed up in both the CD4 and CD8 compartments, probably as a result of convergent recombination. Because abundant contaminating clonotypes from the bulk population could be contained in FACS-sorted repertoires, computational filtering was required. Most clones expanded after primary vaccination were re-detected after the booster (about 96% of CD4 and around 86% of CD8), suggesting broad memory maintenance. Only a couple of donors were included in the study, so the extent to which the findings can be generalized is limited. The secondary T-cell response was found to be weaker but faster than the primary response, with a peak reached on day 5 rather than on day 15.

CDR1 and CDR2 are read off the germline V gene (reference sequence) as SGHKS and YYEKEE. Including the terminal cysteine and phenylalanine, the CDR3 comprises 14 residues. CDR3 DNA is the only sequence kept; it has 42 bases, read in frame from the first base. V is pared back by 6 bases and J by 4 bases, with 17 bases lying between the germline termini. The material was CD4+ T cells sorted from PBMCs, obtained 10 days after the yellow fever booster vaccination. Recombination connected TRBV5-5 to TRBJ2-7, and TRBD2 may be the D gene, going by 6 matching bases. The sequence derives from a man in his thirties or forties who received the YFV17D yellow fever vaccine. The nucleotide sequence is TGTGCCAGCACCCCCGTCGGAGCGGGTTACGAGCAGTACTTC. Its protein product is CASTPVGAGYEQYF. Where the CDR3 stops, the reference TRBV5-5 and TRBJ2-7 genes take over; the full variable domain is DAGVTQSPTHLIKTRGQQVTLRCSPISGHKSVSWYQQVLGQGPQFIFQYYEKEERGRGNFPDRFSARQFPNYSSELNVNALLLGDSALYLCASTPVGAGYEQYFGPGTRLTVT.